The clone carrying this T cell receptor beta chain has a count of ten or more. No antigen is known for it. HTBI primers from iRepertoire and Arm-PCR of CDR3 regions yielded the TCR beta libraries. Each CDR3 protein gets one entry after TCRdb re-called the multiplex PCR reads with MiXCR. Among around 320,000 distinct CDR3 sequences listed, approximately 15% were seen once. Time point noted: newly diagnosed GD, antithyroid drugs for less than 3 months. RNA extracted from PBMCs served as the sequencing template. Diagnosis followed American Thyroid Association guidelines for Graves' disease. These data originate in a study of regulatory T cells in long-lasting Graves disease. Broader study findings: Whereas 900 to 1,000 public clonotypes were shared by new patients, persistent patients shared more, at 2,500 to 3,000.

The germline CDR1 and CDR2 sequences are SGHNT and YENEEA. Trimming left V 1 base short and J 4 bases short, with 7 bases between. The CDR3 loop spans 13 amino acids. These data were likewise used in another study, on T cells in Graves' hyperthyroidism and ophthalmopathy.

The chain uses TRBV11-3 and TRBJ1-1; D is uncertain. This receptor was taken from a man aged 40-49 years with Graves disease. Sequences were derived from peripheral blood mononuclear cells (PBMCs), sampled at new diagnosis, from a patient treated with antithyroid drugs. In nucleotides, the CDR3 is TGTGCCAGCAGCTTAGGGAGCGCCACTGAAGCTTTCTTT. It yields the protein CASSLGSATEAFF.